These T cell receptor beta chains were read from a single sample in a study of breast tumors, draining lymph nodes, adjacent tissues. TCRdb re-called the multiplex PCR reads with MiXCR, one entry per CDR3 protein. Of about 270,000 distinct CDR3 sequences listed, around 30% are singletons. The material sequenced was axillary lymph node tissue. These receptors all come from a female donor with breast cancer. Some clones in this sample may be carry-over from other donors' samples. The CDR3 runs from the conserved cysteine through the conserved F or W. Fields, in order: V gene, CDR3 length, clone size, D gene, J gene, CDR3 protein, CDR3 DNA. D genes are given only for firm matches. Only some rows state a clone size, as once, few, many or a class for expanded clones.

TRBV5-6	17	.	TRBD2	TRBJ2-1	CASSYGLAGGPYNEQFF	TGTGCCAGCAGCTACGGACTAGCGGGAGGGCCCTACAATGAGCAGTTCTTC
TRBV7-3	13	many	.	TRBJ2-2	CASRTDGGGELFF	TGTGCCAGCCGGACAGACGGGGGCGGGGAGCTGTTTTTT
TRBV6-6	13	many	.	TRBJ2-5	CASSYVSPETQYF	TGTGCCAGCAGTTACGTTTCGCCCGAGACCCAGTACTTC
TRBV6-5	13	.	.	TRBJ1-4	CASSYSAREKLFF	TGTGCCAGCAGTTACTCAGCCAGGGAAAAACTGTTTTTT
TRBV2	16	many	.	TRBJ1-5	CASSESSGFSNQPQHF	TGTGCCAGCAGTGAATCTTCAGGGTTTAGCAATCAGCCCCAGCATTTT
TRBV3-1	19	few	TRBD2	TRBJ2-3	CASSQSLGLAGVPRDTQYF	TGTGCCAGCAGCCAATCATTAGGACTAGCGGGAGTCCCACGCGATACGCAGTATTTT
TRBV7-8	16	many	TRBD2	TRBJ2-3	CASSGSGGIVTDTQYF	TGTGCCAGCAGCGGATCGGGAGGCATCGTGACAGATACGCAGTATTTT
TRBV10-3	14	.	TRBD1	TRBJ1-3	CAISPGTGGNTIYF	TGTGCAATCAGTCCAGGGACAGGTGGAAACACCATATATTTT
TRBV20-1	15	.	.	TRBJ1-5	CSALLAGGGEQPQHF	TGCAGTGCCCTACTAGCGGGAGGTGGCGAGCAGCCCCAGCATTTT
TRBV6-5	16	.	TRBD2	TRBJ2-3	CASRIQAGYVSDTQYF	TGTGCCAGCAGAATACAAGCGGGATACGTGTCAGATACGCAGTATTTT
TRBV11-3	19	.	TRBD2	TRBJ2-6	CASSPRGGAAGSGANVLTF	TGTGCCAGCAGCCCCCGGGGAGGGGCCGCAGGGTCTGGGGCCAACGTCCTGACTTTC
TRBV20-1	17	.	.	TRBJ1-5	CSARDPGGGGLNQPQHF	TGCAGTGCTAGAGACCCCGGGGGAGGGGGTCTCAATCAGCCCCAGCATTTT
TRBV20-1	14	many	.	TRBJ2-5	CSAPLPGAVETQYF	TGCAGTGCCCCATTGCCGGGAGCAGTTGAGACCCAGTACTTC
TRBV2	15	many	TRBD2	TRBJ2-7	CASTREASGNLEQYF	TGTGCCAGCACCCGAGAGGCTAGCGGGAATCTCGAGCAGTACTTC
TRBV7-8	12	.	.	TRBJ2-5	CASSLEGGTQYF	TGTGCCAGCAGCTTAGAGGGGGGGACCCAGTACTTC
TRBV4-3	16	many	.	TRBJ2-7	CASSQEAGRSSYEQYF	TGCGCCAGCAGCCAAGAGGCGGGGCGATCCTCCTACGAGCAGTACTTC
TRBV5-6	13	.	.	TRBJ2-3	CASSLLRPDTQYF	TGTGCCAGCAGCTTACTTCGGCCGGATACGCAGTATTTT
TRBV29-1	13	.	.	TRBJ1-2	CSGKQGENYGYTF	TGCAGCGGTAAACAGGGCGAGAACTATGGCTACACCTTC
TRBV28	13	few	.	TRBJ2-5	CASSFRAKETQYF	TGTGCCAGCAGTTTCAGAGCGAAGGAGACCCAGTACTTC
TRBV5-4	16	once	.	TRBJ1-4	CASSLWGPKNTEKLFF	TGTGCCAGTAGCTTATGGGGGCCGAAGAACACTGAAAAACTGTTTTTT
TRBV12-3/TRBV12-4	14	.	TRBD1	TRBJ2-3	CASRHRGSTDTQYF	TGTGCCAGCAGACACAGGGGTAGCACAGATACGCAGTATTTT
TRBV30	13	many	TRBD1	TRBJ2-7	CAWSVPGTAKQYF	TGTGCCTGGAGTGTACCGGGGACAGCCAAGCAGTACTTC
TRBV28	15	few	.	TRBJ1-3	CASSLSRVSGNTIYF	TGTGCCAGCAGTTTAAGTAGGGTCAGCGGAAACACCATATATTTT
TRBV19	12	.	.	TRBJ1-5	CASSMGSYYEHF	TGTGCCAGTAGTATGGGCAGCTATTACGAGCATTTT
TRBV9	13	many	.	TRBJ1-6	CASSVDWASPLHF	TGTGCCAGCAGCGTAGATTGGGCTTCACCCCTCCACTTT
TRBV7-9	11	many	.	TRBJ2-3	CASTPLDTQYF	TGTGCCAGCACCCCCTTGGATACGCAGTATTTT
TRBV20-1	18	many	TRBD2	TRBJ2-1	CSARDGAGVVGSYNEQFF	TGCAGTGCTAGAGATGGGGCGGGAGTGGTAGGGTCCTACAATGAGCAGTTCTTC
TRBV3-1	15	.	TRBD2	TRBJ2-5	CASSHQGLAGETQYF	TGTGCCAGCAGCCACCAAGGACTAGCGGGAGAGACCCAGTACTTC
TRBV10-3	17	.	TRBD2	TRBJ2-3	CAISAPTSGRLSDTQYF	TGTGCCATCAGTGCTCCTACTAGCGGGAGATTGTCAGATACGCAGTATTTT
TRBV7-2	15	once	.	TRBJ2-5	CASSLGVAVQETQYF	TGTGCCAGCAGCTTAGGGGTAGCGGTCCAAGAGACCCAGTACTTC
TRBV12-3/TRBV12-4	14	many	.	TRBJ1-6	CASSLWGGNSPLHF	TGTGCCAGCAGTTTGTGGGGTGGGAATTCACCCCTCCACTTT
TRBV27	15	few	TRBD2	TRBJ2-1	CASSFSGTSVNEQFF	TGTGCCAGCAGTTTCTCCGGGACTAGCGTCAATGAGCAGTTCTTC
TRBV30	14	many	TRBD1	TRBJ2-3	CAWSTGDTTDTQYF	TGTGCCTGGAGTACAGGGGATACCACAGATACGCAGTATTTT
TRBV4-3	18	many	.	TRBJ2-3	CASSQDLASPTSTDTQYF	TGCGCCAGCAGCCAAGATTTAGCTAGCCCTACTAGCACAGATACGCAGTATTTT
TRBV7-9	14	.	.	TRBJ2-5	CASSLVGYQETQYF	TGTGCCAGCAGCTTAGTAGGCTACCAAGAGACCCAGTACTTC
TRBV6-5	16	many	TRBD1	TRBJ2-7	CASSSYRDRGRGEQYF	TGTGCCAGCAGTTCCTACCGGGACAGGGGGCGAGGCGAGCAGTACTTC
TRBV30	15	.	TRBD1	TRBJ2-3	CAWTQGAYSTDTQYF	TGTGCCTGGACCCAGGGGGCGTATAGCACAGATACGCAGTATTTT